The subject of this entry is one TCR beta chain. The data were taken from a study of T cell clones after liver transplantation. The overall study: Tolerant meant at least one year fully off immunosuppression without liver enzymes above twice normal. Samples came pre-transplant, pre-randomization before withdrawal, and post-randomization after withdrawal ended.

Profiled with immunoSEQ multiplex PCR; TCRdb holds only in-frame clones, not every one. The sample lists 93,000 or so clones; roughly 80% were seen once. The sequence derives from a human patient who received a liver transplant. Among the T cells, some may be from the graft donor. The material sequenced was CD4+ T cells from blood, taken 47 months after liver transplant.

The CDR3 region is CASSLVGGLAKNIQYF. CDR3 DNA sequence: TGCGCCAGCAGCTTGGTCGGGGGACTAGCCAAAAACATTCAGTACTTC. The chain joins TRBV5-1 to TRBJ2-4; TRBD2 might be the D (6 bases). This CDR3 has 16 residues. Deletions cut 0 bases from V and 0 bases from J, with 10 bases between. From germline, CDR1 is SGHRS and CDR2 YFSETQ.